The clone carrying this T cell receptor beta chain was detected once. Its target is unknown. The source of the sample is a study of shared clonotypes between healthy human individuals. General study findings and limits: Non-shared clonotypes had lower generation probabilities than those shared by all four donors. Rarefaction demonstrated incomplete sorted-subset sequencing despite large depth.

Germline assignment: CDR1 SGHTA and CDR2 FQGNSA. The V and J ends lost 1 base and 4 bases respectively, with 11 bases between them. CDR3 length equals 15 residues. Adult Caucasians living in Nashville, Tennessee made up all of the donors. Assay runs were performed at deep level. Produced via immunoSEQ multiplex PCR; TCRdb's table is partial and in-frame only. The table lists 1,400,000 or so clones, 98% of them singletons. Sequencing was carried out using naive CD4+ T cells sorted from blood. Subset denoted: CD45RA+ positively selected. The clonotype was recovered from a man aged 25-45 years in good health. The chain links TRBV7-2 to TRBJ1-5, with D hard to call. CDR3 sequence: CASSLVGPTNQPQHF. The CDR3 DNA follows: TGTGCCAGCAGCTTAGTCGGGCCTACTAATCAGCCCCAGCATTTT.